This entry describes one T cell receptor beta chain. No antigen is known for it. CD4+ T cells that had been cultured provided DNA sequenced with the Oncomine TCR Beta short-read assay. Each CDR3 protein gets one entry after TCRdb re-called the PCR reads with MiXCR. Of some 12,000 distinct CDR3 sequences in the sample, roughly 55% were seen once. This sample was taken from a study of vaccination and CD4 T cells after COVID-19. Noted treatment: approximately 11-day PBMC culture with coronavirus spike peptide pools or control peptides (ViraFEST assay). CDR1 is SEHNR and CDR2 is FQNEAQ in the germline V gene (reference sequence). The V and J ends lost 5 bases and 2 bases respectively, with 20 bases between them. The CDR3 runs 17 residues.

The clonotype originates from a human donor who had recovered from COVID-19. This sequence joins TRBV7-9 and TRBJ2-3; D is possibly TRBD2 (6 bases). Material: CD4+ T cells from blood, cultured in vitro. CDR3 protein: CASSPPGVQWDTDTQYF. For the CDR3, the DNA is TGTGCCAGCAGCCCCCCGGGGGTCCAATGGGACACAGATACGCAGTATTTT.